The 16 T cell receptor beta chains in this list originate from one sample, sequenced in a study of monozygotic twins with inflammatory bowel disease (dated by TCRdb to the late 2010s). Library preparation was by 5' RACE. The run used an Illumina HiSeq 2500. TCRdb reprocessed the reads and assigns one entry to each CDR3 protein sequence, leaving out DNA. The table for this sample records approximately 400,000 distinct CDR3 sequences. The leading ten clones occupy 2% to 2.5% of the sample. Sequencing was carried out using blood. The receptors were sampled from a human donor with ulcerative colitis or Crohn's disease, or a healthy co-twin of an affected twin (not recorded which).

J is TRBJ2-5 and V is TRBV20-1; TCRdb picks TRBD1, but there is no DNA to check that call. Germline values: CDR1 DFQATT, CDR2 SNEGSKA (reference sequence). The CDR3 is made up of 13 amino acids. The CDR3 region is CSALTGAEETQYF.

CDR3 amino acids: CASQAISDSYEQYF. This chain links TRBV18 with TRBJ2-7. CDR3 length: 14 amino acids. Per germline, CDR1 KGHSH and CDR2 LQKENI.

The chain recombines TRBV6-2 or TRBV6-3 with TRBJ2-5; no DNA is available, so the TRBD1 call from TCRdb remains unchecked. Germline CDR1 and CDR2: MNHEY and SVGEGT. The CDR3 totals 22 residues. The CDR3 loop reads CASSYGRALAPRDPWRQETQYF.

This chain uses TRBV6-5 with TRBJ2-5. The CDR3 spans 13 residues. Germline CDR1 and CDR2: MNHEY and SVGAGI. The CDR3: CASSLSTEKTQYF.

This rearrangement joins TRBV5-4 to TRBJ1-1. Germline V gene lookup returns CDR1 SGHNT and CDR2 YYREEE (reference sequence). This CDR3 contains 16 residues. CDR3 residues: CASSLGPKALDTEAFF.

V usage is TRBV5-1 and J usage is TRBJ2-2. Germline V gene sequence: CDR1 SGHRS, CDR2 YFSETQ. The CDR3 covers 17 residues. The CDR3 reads CASSLQVVGPNTGELFF.

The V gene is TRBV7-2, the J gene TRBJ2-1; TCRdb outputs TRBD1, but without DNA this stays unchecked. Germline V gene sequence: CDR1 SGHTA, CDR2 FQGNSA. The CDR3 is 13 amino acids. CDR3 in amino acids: CASSTAAGAEQFF.

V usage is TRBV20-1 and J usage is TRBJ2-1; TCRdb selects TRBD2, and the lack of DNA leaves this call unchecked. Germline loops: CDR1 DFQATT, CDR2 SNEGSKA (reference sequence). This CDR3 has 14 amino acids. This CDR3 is CSARGTSGSDVQFF.

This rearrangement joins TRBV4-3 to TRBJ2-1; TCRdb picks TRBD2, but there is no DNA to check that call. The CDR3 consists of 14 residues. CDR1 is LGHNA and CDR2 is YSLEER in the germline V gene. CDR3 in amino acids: CASSHDRLANEQFF.

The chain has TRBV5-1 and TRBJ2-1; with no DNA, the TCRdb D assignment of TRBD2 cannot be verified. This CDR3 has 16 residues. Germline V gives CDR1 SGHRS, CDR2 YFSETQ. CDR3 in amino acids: CASSRGSDPSYNEQFF.

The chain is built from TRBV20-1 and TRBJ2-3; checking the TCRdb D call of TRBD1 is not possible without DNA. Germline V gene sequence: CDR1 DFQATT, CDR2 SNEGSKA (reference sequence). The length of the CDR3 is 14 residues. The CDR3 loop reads CSAIRGDSGDTQYF.

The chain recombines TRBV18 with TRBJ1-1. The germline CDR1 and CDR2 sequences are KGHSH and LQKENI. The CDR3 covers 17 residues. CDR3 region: CASSPHDLNTMNTEAFF.

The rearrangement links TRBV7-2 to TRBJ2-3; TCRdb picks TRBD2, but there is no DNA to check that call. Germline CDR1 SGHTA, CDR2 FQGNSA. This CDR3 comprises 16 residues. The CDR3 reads CASSWGLAGGTDTQYF.

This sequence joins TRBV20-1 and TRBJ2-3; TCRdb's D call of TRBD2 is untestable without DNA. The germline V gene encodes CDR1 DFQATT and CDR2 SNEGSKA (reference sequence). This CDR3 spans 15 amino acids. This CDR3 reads CSAWVRVASTDTQYF.

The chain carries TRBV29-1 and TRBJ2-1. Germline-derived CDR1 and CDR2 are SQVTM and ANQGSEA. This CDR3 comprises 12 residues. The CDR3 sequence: CSVGRGNNEQFF.

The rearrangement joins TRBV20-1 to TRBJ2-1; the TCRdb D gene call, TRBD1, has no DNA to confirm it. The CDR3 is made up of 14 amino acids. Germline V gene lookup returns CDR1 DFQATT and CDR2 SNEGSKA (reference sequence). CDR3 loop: CSASSGGAGNEQFF.